Here is one T cell receptor beta chain with its context. Its antigen is not known. TCRdb's copy holds only in-frame clones and misses some; the assay was immunoSEQ multiplex PCR. The sample includes roughly 95,000 clones, around nine tenths of them seen just once. These data belong to a study of T cell responses to AZD1222 COVID-19 vaccine. CDR1 SGHTA and CDR2 FQGNSA come from the germline V gene. The CDR3 extends over 15 amino acids. The V gene lost 3 bases and the J gene lost 4 bases, with 10 bases spanning the gap. Study-wide findings and caveats: In all cases, repertoires were sampled only after the peak T cell response. Breadth and depth of Spike-specific TCRs rose after two AZD1222 doses. There were mostly white British donors and more females than males, and clonal diversity was possibly underestimated.

Source: peripheral blood, taken on day 0 of AZD1222 vaccination. This sequence was found in an adult in good health. The chain carries TRBV7-2 and TRBJ1-6, with D hard to call. CDR3 coding DNA: TGTGCCAGCAGCTTTTCGGGAGGGTATAATTCACCCCTCCACTTT. Protein product: CASSFSGGYNSPLHF.